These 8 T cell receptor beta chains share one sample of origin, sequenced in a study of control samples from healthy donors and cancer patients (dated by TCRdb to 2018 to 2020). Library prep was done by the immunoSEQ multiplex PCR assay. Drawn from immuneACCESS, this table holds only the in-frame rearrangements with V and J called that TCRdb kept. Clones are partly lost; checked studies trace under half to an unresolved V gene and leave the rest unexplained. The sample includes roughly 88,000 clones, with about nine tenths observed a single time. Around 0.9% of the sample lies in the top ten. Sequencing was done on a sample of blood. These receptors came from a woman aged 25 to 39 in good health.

CDR3 in amino acids: CASSYGQGSEQYF. CDR3 DNA: TGTGCCAGCAGCTACGGACAGGGGTCCGAGCAGTACTTC. The V call is TRBV11-2, the J call TRBJ2-7, with 9 bases lining up with TRBD1. After removal of 4 bases from V and 6 bases from J, the junction contained 4 bases not matched to a gene. Germline CDR1 and CDR2: SGHAT and FQNNGV. The CDR3 spans 13 residues.

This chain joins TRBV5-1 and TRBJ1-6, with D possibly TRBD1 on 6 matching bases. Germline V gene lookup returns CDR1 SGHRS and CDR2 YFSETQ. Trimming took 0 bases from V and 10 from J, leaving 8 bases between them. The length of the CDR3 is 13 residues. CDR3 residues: CASSLAGVSPLHF. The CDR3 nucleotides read TGCGCCAGCAGCTTGGCAGGGGTCTCACCCCTCCACTTT.

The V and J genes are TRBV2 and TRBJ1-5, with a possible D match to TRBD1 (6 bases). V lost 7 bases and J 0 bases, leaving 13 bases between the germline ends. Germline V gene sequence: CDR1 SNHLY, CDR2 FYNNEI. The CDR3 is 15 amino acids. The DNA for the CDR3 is TGTGCCAGCAACTCACAGGGCCATAGCAATCAGCCCCAGCATTTT. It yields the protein CASNSQGHSNQPQHF.

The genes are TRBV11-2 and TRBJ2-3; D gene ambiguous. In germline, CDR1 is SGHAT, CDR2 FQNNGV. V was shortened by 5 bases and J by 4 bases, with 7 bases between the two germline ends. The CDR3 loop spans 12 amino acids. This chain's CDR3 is CASSPGADTQYF. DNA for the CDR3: TGTGCCAGCAGCCCTGGAGCAGATACGCAGTATTTT. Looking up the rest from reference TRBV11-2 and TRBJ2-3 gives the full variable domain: EAGVAQSPRYKIIEKRQSVAFWCNPISGHATLYWYQQILGQGPKLLIQFQNNGVVDDSQLPKDRFSAERLKGVDSTLKIQPAKLEDSAVYLCASSPGADTQYFGPGTRLTVL.

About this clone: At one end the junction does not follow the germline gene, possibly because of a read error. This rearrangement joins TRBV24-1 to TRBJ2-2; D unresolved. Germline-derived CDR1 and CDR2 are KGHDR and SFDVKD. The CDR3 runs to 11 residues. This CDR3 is CATSDTGELFF. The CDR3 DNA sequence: TGTGCCACCAGTGACACAGGGGAGCTGTTTTTT.

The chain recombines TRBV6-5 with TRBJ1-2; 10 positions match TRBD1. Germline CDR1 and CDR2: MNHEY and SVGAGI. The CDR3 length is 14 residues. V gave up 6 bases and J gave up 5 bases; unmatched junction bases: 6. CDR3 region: CASRSGTGVYGYTF. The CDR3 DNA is TGTGCCAGCAGGTCCGGGACAGGGGTTTATGGCTACACCTTC.

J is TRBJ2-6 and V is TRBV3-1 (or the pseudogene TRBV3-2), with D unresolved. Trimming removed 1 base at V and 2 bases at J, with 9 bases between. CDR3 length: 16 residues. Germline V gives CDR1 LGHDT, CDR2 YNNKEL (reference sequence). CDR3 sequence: CASSQGDLAGANVLTF. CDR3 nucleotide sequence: TGTGCCAGCAGCCAAGGTGACTTGGCTGGGGCCAACGTCCTGACTTTC.

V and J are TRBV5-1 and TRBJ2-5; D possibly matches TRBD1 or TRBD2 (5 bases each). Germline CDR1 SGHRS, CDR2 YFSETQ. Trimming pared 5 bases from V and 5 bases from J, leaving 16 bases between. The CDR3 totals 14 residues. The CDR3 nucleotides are TGCGCCAGCAGTAAACAGGACCGGAGGGAGACCCAGTACTTC. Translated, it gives CASSKQDRRETQYF.